Sequencing of this TCR beta chain was carried out in a study of shared clonotypes between healthy human individuals. Profiling relied on immunoSEQ multiplex PCR, and the TCRdb table lists in-frame clones only, not all of them. The sample holds about 2.3 million clones, 85% to 95% seen once. About this clone: Its antigen remains unidentified. The sample carries other DNA sequences with the same CDR3.

Study outcomes and limitations: Some clonotypes were shared by all four sorted-subset donors, while others were not shared. The non-shared ones had lower generation probabilities than the shared ones.

Germline values: CDR1 SGHRS, CDR2 YFSETQ. This CDR3 contains 15 residues. Trimming stripped 2 bases from V and 0 bases from J, with 9 bases between. The TCR was taken from a man between 18 and 35 years old in good health. Some clones in this sample may be carry-over from other donors' samples. Specimen: naive CD4+ T cells from PBMCs. The subset denotes: CD45RA+ positively selected. The genes are TRBV5-1 and TRBJ2-1; D gene uncertain. The CDR3 DNA reads TGCGCCAGCAGCTTTGGCGGAAGCTCCTACAATGAGCAGTTCTTC. Protein sequence: CASSFGGSSYNEQFF.